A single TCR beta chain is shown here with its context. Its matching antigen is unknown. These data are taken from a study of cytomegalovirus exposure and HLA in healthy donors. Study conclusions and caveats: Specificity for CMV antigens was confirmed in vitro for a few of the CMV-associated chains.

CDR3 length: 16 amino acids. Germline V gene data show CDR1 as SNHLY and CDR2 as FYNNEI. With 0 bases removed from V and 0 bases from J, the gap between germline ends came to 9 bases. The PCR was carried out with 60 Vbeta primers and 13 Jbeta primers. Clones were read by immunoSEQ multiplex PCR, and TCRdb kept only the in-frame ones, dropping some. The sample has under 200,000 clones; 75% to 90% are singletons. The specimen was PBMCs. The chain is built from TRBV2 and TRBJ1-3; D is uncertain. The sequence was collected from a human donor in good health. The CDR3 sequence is CASSEAFRLSGNTIYF. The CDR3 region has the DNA TGTGCCAGCAGTGAAGCATTCAGGCTCTCTGGAAACACCATATATTTT.